This is a list of T cell receptor beta chains from one sample in a study of blood T cell repertoires in COVID-19. Sequencing was performed with immunoSEQ multiplex PCR; in TCRdb, only in-frame clones are kept and a portion is missing. This table holds roughly 70,000 clones, around 89% found once. Material for sequencing was peripheral blood. These receptors originate from a woman aged 80 or older with active COVID-19. The CDR3 runs from the conserved cysteine through the conserved F or W. The D gene is left open where the match is weak. Clone size appears in some rows only: once, few, many, or a class for an expanded clone.

V gene	clone size	J gene	D gene	CDR3 protein	CDR3 DNA
TRBV5-1	.	TRBJ2-3	TRBD2	CASSRAGVSDTQYF	TGCGCCAGCAGCAGGGCGGGAGTTTCCGATACGCAGTATTTT
TRBV14	once	TRBJ2-5	TRBD2	CASSHLLAGVRETQYF	TGTGCCAGCAGCCATCTTCTAGCGGGAGTAAGGGAGACCCAGTACTTC
TRBV3-1/TRBV3-2	.	TRBJ2-7	.	CASSQERAFSYEQYF	TGTGCCAGCAGCCAGGAGCGGGCGTTCTCCTACGAGCAGTACTTC
TRBV5-1	.	TRBJ1-5	.	CASSLDHPAEQPQHF	TGCGCCAGCAGCCTTGACCATCCTGCGGAGCAGCCCCAGCATTTT
TRBV20-1	.	TRBJ2-5	TRBD2	CSASPVAGSQETQYF	TGCAGTGCTAGTCCCGTAGCGGGTTCCCAAGAGACCCAGTACTTC
TRBV29-1	.	TRBJ2-7	TRBD1	CSVKGTGQHEQYF	TGCAGCGTAAAAGGGACAGGTCAACACGAGCAGTACTTC
TRBV9	.	TRBJ2-6	.	CASSVATANVLTF	TGTGCCAGCAGCGTAGCTACGGCCAACGTCCTGACTTTC
TRBV5-1	.	TRBJ1-1	.	CASSLGAGSLNTEAFF	TGCGCCAGCAGCTTGGGAGCAGGGTCCCTGAACACTGAAGCTTTCTTT
TRBV28	once	TRBJ2-7	.	CASSYLDKKGYEQYF	TGTGCCAGCAGTTACCTGGACAAGAAGGGCTACGAGCAGTACTTC
TRBV6-1	.	TRBJ2-7	.	CASSEGPARSYEQYF	TGTGCCAGCAGTGAAGGGCCAGCGCGATCCTACGAGCAGTACTTC
TRBV6-1	.	TRBJ2-5	.	CASSEGVGAIETQYF	TGTGCCAGCAGTGAAGGAGTTGGGGCTATTGAGACCCAGTACTTC
TRBV4-2	.	TRBJ2-3	TRBD2	CASSQDLALAGDTQYF	TGTGCCAGCAGCCAAGATCTTGCACTAGCGGGGGATACGCAGTATTTT
TRBV28	.	TRBJ1-6	.	CASSLSVTDSPLHF	TGTGCCAGCAGTTTATCCGTAACGGATTCACCCCTCCACTTT
TRBV28	.	TRBJ1-2	.	CASSPHRATYGYTF	TGTGCCAGCAGCCCCCACAGGGCCACCTATGGCTACACCTTC
TRBV6-2/TRBV6-3	.	TRBJ2-1	TRBD2	CASSTPGTSGNNEQFF	TGTGCCAGCAGCACCCCAGGGACTAGCGGCAACAATGAGCAGTTCTTC
TRBV6-5	once	TRBJ2-7	TRBD1	CASSYLGQGTYEQYF	TGTGCCAGCAGTTACCTGGGACAGGGGACTTACGAGCAGTACTTC
TRBV30	.	TRBJ2-1	.	CAWSVLMGGSQFF	TGTGCCTGGAGTGTACTAATGGGAGGAAGTCAGTTCTTC
TRBV21-1	.	TRBJ2-1	.	CASSSTPRRYNEQFF	TGTGCCAGCAGTTCTACCCCACGGAGATACAATGAGCAGTTCTTC
TRBV5-4	once	TRBJ2-7	TRBD2	CASSYGTPALAGAYEQYF	TGTGCCAGCAGCTACGGAACCCCCGCACTAGCGGGAGCCTACGAGCAGTACTTC
TRBV4-2	.	TRBJ2-7	.	CASSQDPPRGESSYEQYF	TGTGCCAGCAGCCAAGACCCGCCCCGCGGAGAGAGCTCCTACGAGCAGTACTTC
TRBV5-1	.	TRBJ2-2	TRBD2	CASSTGEGPTGELFF	TGCGCCAGCAGTACGGGGGAGGGCCCCACCGGGGAGCTGTTTTTT
TRBV11-2	.	TRBJ2-5	.	CASSRQNQETQYF	TGTGCCAGCAGCAGACAGAACCAAGAGACCCAGTACTTC
TRBV21-1	.	TRBJ1-4	.	CASSQRQGEEKLFF	TGTGCCAGCAGCCAAAGACAGGGGGAAGAAAAACTGTTTTTT
TRBV19	.	TRBJ1-1	TRBD1	CASSIAGGPNTEAFF	TGTGCCAGTAGTATCGCAGGGGGACCGAACACTGAAGCTTTCTTT
TRBV2	.	TRBJ2-3	TRBD2	CASSEDLAGVIDTQYF	TGTGCCAGCAGTGAAGATCTAGCGGGAGTGATAGATACGCAGTATTTT
TRBV5-4	.	TRBJ2-1	.	CATRESAGSSYNEQFF	TGTGCCACCAGAGAATCGGCGGGTAGCTCCTACAATGAGCAGTTCTTC
TRBV5-1	once	TRBJ2-1	TRBD2	CASSDGTSGSGEQFF	TGCGCCAGCAGCGACGGGACTAGCGGGAGCGGTGAGCAGTTCTTC
TRBV7-9	.	TRBJ2-7	TRBD1	CASSQTGTAYEQYF	TGTGCCAGCAGCCAGACCGGGACAGCCTACGAGCAGTACTTC
TRBV3-1/TRBV3-2	once	TRBJ2-7	TRBD1	CASSLRQGVYEQYF	TGTGCCAGCAGCCTCCGACAGGGGGTTTACGAGCAGTACTTC
TRBV10-3	.	TRBJ1-4	.	CAISLRENEKLFF	TGTGCCATCAGTTTACGGGAAAATGAAAAACTGTTTTTT
TRBV3-1/TRBV3-2	.	TRBJ1-2	.	CASAQEGSYGYTF	TGTGCCAGCGCCCAGGAGGGGTCCTATGGCTACACCTTC
TRBV4-1	.	TRBJ2-1	.	CASSPGLDEQFF	TGCGCCAGCAGCCCTGGACTCGATGAGCAGTTCTTC
TRBV4-1	.	TRBJ2-1	TRBD2	CASSQAASGTYNEQFF	TGCGCCAGCAGCCAAGCGGCTAGCGGGACCTACAATGAGCAGTTCTTC
TRBV5-1	.	TRBJ2-7	.	CASSSGTLLQTYEQYF	TGCGCCAGCAGCTCGGGGACACTACTCCAAACCTACGAGCAGTACTTC
TRBV7-2	.	TRBJ1-1	.	CASSLGGEAFF	TGTGCCAGCAGCTTAGGCGGTGAAGCTTTCTTT
TRBV5-1	.	TRBJ2-7	TRBD2	CASSPGTSGRVSYEQYF	TGCGCCAGCAGCCCGGGTACTAGCGGGAGGGTATCCTACGAGCAGTACTTC
TRBV4-1	.	TRBJ2-1	TRBD2	CASSPIWTSGKGNEQFF	TGCGCCAGCAGCCCGATATGGACTAGCGGGAAAGGTAATGAGCAGTTCTTC
TRBV9	.	TRBJ1-5	TRBD1	CASSVEGTGQPQHF	TGTGCCAGCAGCGTAGAAGGGACAGGGCAGCCCCAGCATTTT
TRBV18	.	TRBJ2-3	TRBD2	CASSPLTGLASDTQYF	TGTGCCAGCTCACCTCTAACGGGACTAGCCTCAGATACGCAGTATTTT
TRBV6-2/TRBV6-3	.	TRBJ2-4	.	CASSYTFQGAKNIQYF	TGTGCCAGCAGTTACACCTTTCAGGGGGCCAAAAACATTCAGTACTTC
TRBV10-3	once	TRBJ2-7	.	CAIKRGDEQYF	TGTGCCATCAAAAGGGGCGACGAGCAGTACTTC
TRBV18	.	TRBJ1-2	TRBD1	CASSPGSGQEFNYGYTF	TGTGCCAGCTCACCAGGGTCCGGACAGGAGTTTAACTATGGCTACACCTTC
TRBV6-5	.	TRBJ2-7	TRBD1	CASSQGQERSEQYF	TGTGCCAGCAGCCAGGGACAGGAACGTTCCGAGCAGTACTTC
TRBV7-8	.	TRBJ1-5	.	CASNREFNQPQHF	TGTGCCAGCAACAGGGAATTTAATCAGCCCCAGCATTTT
TRBV7-2	.	TRBJ1-5	.	CASSLTAQGGPQHF	TGTGCCAGCAGCTTAACGGCCCAAGGGGGGCCCCAGCATTTT
TRBV6-6	.	TRBJ2-1	TRBD2	CASRSQGAGGPYEQFF	TGTGCCAGCAGATCTCAGGGCGCGGGAGGGCCATATGAGCAGTTCTTC
TRBV28	.	TRBJ1-4	TRBD1	CVSGQGREKLFF	TGTGTCTCCGGACAGGGCCGGGAAAAACTGTTTTTT
TRBV27	.	TRBJ2-3	TRBD2	CASSPGPAGGSDTQYF	TGTGCCAGCAGCCCAGGGCCAGCGGGAGGGTCAGATACGCAGTATTTT